This T cell receptor (beta chain) was identified during a study of CD8 T cells in ankylosing spondylitis. CDR1 and CDR2 from the germline V gene are SGHTA and FQGNSA. V lost 3 bases and J lost 10, with 15 bases in between. This CDR3 has 13 residues. This clonotype was counted many times. Its antigen is undetermined. Study-level findings and limits: Disease-associated clones were reportedly significantly overrepresented in matched ankylosing spondylitis synovial fluid. Prior literature has documented some motif variants in synovial fluid and blood from reactive arthritis. What appeared characteristic of ankylosing spondylitis blood was a TCR beta motif of under 10 highly homologous variants.

TCRdb re-called the 5' RACE reads through MiXCR, storing one row per CDR3 protein. The data contain around 490,000 distinct CDR3 sequences, approximately 5% of them singletons. The TCR was taken from a male donor with ankylosing spondylitis. Sequencing input: blood, either unsorted or a sorted T cell fraction (not recorded which). The chain combines TRBV7-2 with TRBJ1-1; a possible D gene is TRBD1 (5 bases). The CDR3 DNA reads TGTGCCAGCAGCTTCCCCCCGGGACCGAGAGCTTTCTTT. Its protein is CASSFPPGPRAFF.